The 17 T cell receptor beta chains below were found in one sample sequenced in a study of T-cell reconstitution after alpha-beta-depleted transplantation in children. TCRbeta library preparation incorporated unique molecular identifiers. A single record per CDR3 protein comes from TCRdb applying MiXCR to the PCR reads. The data contain around 380,000 distinct CDR3 sequences, roughly 10% of them singletons. The material was PBMCs from the stem cell graft donor, obtained from the stem cell graft. These receptors all stem from a human donor who donated a stem cell graft to a child with acute myeloid leukemia.

The chain is built from TRBV20-1 and TRBJ1-1; 11 bases fit TRBD1. The CDR3 covers 12 residues. J gave up 8 bases and V 6 bases, and 5 bases lay outside the gene matches. Germline loops: CDR1 DFQATT, CDR2 SNEGSKA (reference sequence). The CDR3 sequence is CSAGDRGWEAFF. DNA for the CDR3: TGCAGTGCCGGGGACAGGGGGTGGGAAGCTTTCTTT.

This chain uses TRBV5-1 with TRBJ2-7; 7 bases line up with TRBD1. The J segment lost 6 bases and the V segment lost 0 bases, leaving 9 bases of the junction unmatched. Germline V gives CDR1 SGHRS, CDR2 YFSETQ. There are 15 residues in the CDR3. CDR3 sequence reads: CASSLASSTGVEQYF. Written as DNA, the CDR3 is TGCGCCAGCAGCTTGGCCTCGTCCACAGGGGTCGAGCAGTACTTC.

This clonotype appeared once. The junction does not match germline at one end; this may be a read error. V is TRBV3-1 and J is TRBJ2-5, with D perhaps TRBD2 (6 bases). This CDR3 has 13 amino acids. CDR1 is LGHDT and CDR2 is YNNKEL in the germline V gene (reference sequence). Here the CDR3 reads CASSQEGGETHYF. The DNA of the CDR3 is TGTGCCAGCAGCCAAGAGGGGGGAGAGACCCATTACTTC.

The chain employs TRBV10-3 and TRBJ1-2, with D possibly matching TRBD1 (5 bases). The ends were cut back, 4 bases at V and 2 bases at J, with 8 bases in the middle. This CDR3 comprises 13 residues. The germline CDR1 and CDR2 sequences are ENHRY and SYGVKD. The DNA for the CDR3 is TGTGCCATCAGTGGGGGGACGAACTATGGCTACACCTTC. This sequence encodes CAISGGTNYGYTF.

The chain links TRBV6-5 to TRBJ2-1; the D call may be TRBD1 or TRBD2 (6 bases each). This CDR3 contains 15 residues. Germline assignment: CDR1 MNHEY and CDR2 SVGAGI. Between the trimmed V and J ends, which lost 6 bases and 2 bases, there was a span of 14 bases. CDR3 in amino acids: CASRRDNPTYNEQFF. Here the CDR3 DNA reads TGTGCCAGCAGGCGGGACAACCCTACCTACAATGAGCAGTTCTTC.

The chain carries TRBV18 and TRBJ2-7; 7 bases match TRBD1. Germline V gene sequence: CDR1 KGHSH, CDR2 LQKENI. The CDR3 length is 14 residues. The trim removed 3 bases at V and 2 bases at J, leaving 4 bases unmatched. CDR3 nucleotide sequence: TGTGCCAGCTCACCCCGACAGGGTACCTACGAGCAGTACGTC. Its translation is CASSPRQGTYEQYV.

The chain has TRBV25-1 and TRBJ1-6; D is possibly TRBD1 (6 bases). CDR1 is MGHDK, CDR2 SYGVNS, per germline. Trimming left V 4 bases short and J 0 bases short, with 10 bases between. The CDR3 covers 16 residues. This chain's CDR3 is CASSGQGSSYNSPLHF. The CDR3 coding sequence is TGTGCCAGCAGTGGGCAGGGGAGCTCCTATAATTCACCCCTCCACTTT.

The chain uses TRBV5-5 and TRBJ1-2; maybe TRBD1 (6 bases). Trimming removed 2 bases from V and 3 bases from J, with 11 bases in between. The CDR3 length is 14 residues. Per the germline V gene, CDR1 is SGHKS and CDR2 is YYEKEE (reference sequence). The CDR3 sequence is CASSLYRADYGYTF. The CDR3 region has the DNA TGTGCCAGCAGCTTATACAGGGCAGACTATGGCTACACCTTC.

The sample holds a few counts of this clonotype. The chain has TRBV5-1 and TRBJ1-2, with D tentatively TRBD1 (5 bases). The CDR3 extends over 18 amino acids. The V gene lost 0 bases and the J gene lost 5 bases, with 23 bases spanning the gap. Germline V gene sequence: CDR1 SGHRS, CDR2 YFSETQ. CDR3 protein: CASSLGGRALPPSYGYTF. The CDR3 coding sequence is TGCGCCAGCAGCTTGGGGGGCAGGGCGTTACCCCCTTCATATGGCTACACCTTC.

This clonotype came up a few times. The chain is built from TRBV7-2 and TRBJ2-2; unclear D gene. Trimming stripped 6 bases from V and 6 bases from J, with 20 bases between. The CDR3 contains 16 residues. CDR1 and CDR2 from the germline V gene are SGHTA and FQGNSA. CDR3 DNA sequence: TGTGCCAGCAGAGTAGGAGCGAGTGGGGTCCCCGGGGAGCTGTTTTTT. Translated: CASRVGASGVPGELFF.

This clonotype has more than one count but fewer than ten. The J gene is TRBJ2-1, the V gene TRBV18; D not certain. From germline, CDR1 is KGHSH and CDR2 LQKENI. With 0 bases removed from V and 3 bases from J, the gap between germline ends came to 18 bases. This CDR3 is built from 18 residues. The CDR3 DNA reads as TGTGCCAGCTCACCACCGTCGCAGGCACAACGCGTCTACAATGAGCAGTTCTTC. This sequence encodes CASSPPSQAQRVYNEQFF. The full variable domain, its missing parts supplied by reference TRBV18 and TRBJ2-1, is NAGVMQNPRHLVRRRGQEARLRCSPMKGHSHVYWYRQLPEEGLKFMVYLQKENIIDESGMPKERFSAEFPKEGPSILRIQQVVRGDSAAYFCASSPPSQAQRVYNEQFFGPGTRLTVL.

This clonotype has ten or more counts. V and J are TRBV28 and TRBJ2-5, with D tentatively TRBD1 (6 bases). The V and J ends lost 5 bases and 0 bases respectively, with 7 bases between them. Germline values: CDR1 MDHEN, CDR2 SYDVKM. CDR3 size: 13 residues. CDR3: CASSGQYQETQYF. In DNA form, the CDR3 reads TGTGCCAGCAGTGGACAGTACCAAGAGACCCAGTACTTC.

This chain links TRBV20-1 with TRBJ2-1; the match to TRBD2 covers 9 bases. CDR1 DFQATT and CDR2 SNEGSKA come from the germline V gene (reference sequence). The CDR3 has 16 amino acids. Germline trimming cut 4 bases from V and 0 bases from J; bases unmatched to any gene: 7. The DNA for the CDR3 is TGCAGTGCTATCGATCTAGCGGGGTTCTCCTACAATGAGCAGTTCTTC. Amino acids: CSAIDLAGFSYNEQFF.

In this sample, this clonotype turned up many times. J is TRBJ2-2 and V is TRBV12-3 or TRBV12-4; D is undetermined. The CDR3 has 16 residues. V dropped 6 bases and J dropped 3 bases, with 17 bases sitting between them. This CDR3 reads CASSDTVIKDTGELFF. The DNA of the CDR3 is TGTGCCAGCAGCGATACAGTCATTAAGGACACCGGGGAGCTGTTTTTT.

This clonotype was seen a few times. The J gene is TRBJ2-4, the V gene TRBV6-5; the D gene is possibly TRBD1 (5 bases). Trimming pared 2 bases from V and 5 bases from J, leaving 10 bases between. Germline V gene sequence: CDR1 MNHEY, CDR2 SVGAGI. This CDR3 is 14 amino acids long. The CDR3 DNA reads as TGTGCCAGCAGTTACAGACGACAGCAAAACATTCAGTACTTC. It is translated as CASSYRRQQNIQYF.

This chain uses TRBV7-2 with TRBJ1-3; D is unclear. This CDR3 spans 12 amino acids. V dropped 4 bases and J dropped 4 bases, with 5 bases sitting between them. Germline CDR1 SGHTA, CDR2 FQGNSA. CDR3 in amino acids: CASSYGGNTIYF. CDR3 nucleotide sequence: TGTGCCAGCAGCTACGGGGGAAACACCATATATTTT. The entire variable domain, with the rest obtained from reference TRBV7-2 and TRBJ1-3, is as follows: GAGVSQSPSNKVTEKGKDVELRCDPISGHTALYWYRQSLGQGLEFLIYFQGNSAPDKSGLPSDRFSAERTGGSVSTLTIQRTQQEDSAVYLCASSYGGNTIYFGEGSWLTVV.

The chain carries TRBV21-1 and TRBJ2-1; TRBD2 is taken as the D call from the table, unchecked against the DNA. TRBV21-1 counts as a pseudogene. This CDR3 region has 17 residues. This chain's CDR3 is CASSKEETSGEGNEQFF. DNA for the CDR3: TGTGCCAGCAGCAAAGAGGAGACTAGCGGGGAAGGGAATGAGCAGTTCTTC.